These T cell receptor beta chains were read from a single sample in a study of cytomegalovirus exposure and HLA in healthy donors. The protocol was immunoSEQ multiplex PCR, while the TCRdb copy is restricted to in-frame clones and leaves out a portion. The sample consists of approximately 100,000 clones, under 75% of them appearing once. Sequenced material: PBMCs. The receptors shown here come from a female donor in good health and CMV-seronegative. Both conserved end residues are part of each CDR3. Each record gives: J gene, D gene, V gene, clone size, CDR3 DNA, CDR3 protein. The D gene is left open where the match is weak. Clone sizes are given selectively: once, few, many, or a class where the clone is expanded.

J: TRBJ1-1
D: -
V: TRBV11-3
size: -
DNA: TGTGCCAGCAGTGCCCGGGAGGGGAACACTGAAGCTTTCTTT
CDR3: CASSAREGNTEAFF

J: TRBJ2-1
D: TRBD1
V: TRBV7-9
size: -
DNA: TGTGCCAGCAGCTTGCCGACAGGGGGCGTTAAGCAGTTCTTC
CDR3: CASSLPTGGVKQFF

J: TRBJ2-5
D: -
V: TRBV11-2
size: -
DNA: TGTGCCAGCAGTTTTAGAGGGTCACAAGAGACCCAGTACTTC
CDR3: CASSFRGSQETQYF

J: TRBJ2-7
D: -
V: TRBV7-2
size: -
DNA: TGTGCCAGCAGCTTAGGACAGGTTGAGCAGTACTTC
CDR3: CASSLGQVEQYF

J: TRBJ2-7
D: TRBD2
V: TRBV5-6
size: once
DNA: TGTGCCAGCAGCACCCTAGCGGGAGGAGCCCCACACTACGAGCAGTACTTC
CDR3: CASSTLAGGAPHYEQYF

J: TRBJ2-5
D: -
V: TRBV2
size: few
DNA: TGTGCCAGCAGTGATGGCGGTTGGGAGACCCAGTACTTC
CDR3: CASSDGGWETQYF

J: TRBJ1-2
D: TRBD1
V: TRBV5-6
size: -
DNA: TGTGCCAGCAGCCCCAGGGACAGGACTTTAGGTGGCTACACCTTC
CDR3: CASSPRDRTLGGYTF

J: TRBJ2-7
D: TRBD2
V: TRBV28
size: -
DNA: TGTGCCAGCAGTTTATTAGGCGGGAGGACGTACGAGCAGTACTTC
CDR3: CASSLLGGRTYEQYF

J: TRBJ1-2
D: -
V: TRBV6-5
size: few
DNA: TGTGCCAGCAGTTACGGGCGATCGGGGAGCCTTGGCTACACCTTC
CDR3: CASSYGRSGSLGYTF

J: TRBJ2-7
D: TRBD1
V: TRBV30
size: -
DNA: TGTGCCTGGAGTCCGACAGGGGATTCCTACGAGCAGTACTTC
CDR3: CAWSPTGDSYEQYF

J: TRBJ2-7
D: -
V: TRBV7-2
size: -
DNA: TGTGCCAGCAGCTTACTAAACTACGAGCAGTACTTC
CDR3: CASSLLNYEQYF

J: TRBJ2-7
D: TRBD2
V: TRBV18
size: -
DNA: TGTGCCAGCTCACCAACTAGCGGGGTCGCCTACGAGCAGTACTTC
CDR3: CASSPTSGVAYEQYF

J: TRBJ1-1
D: -
V: TRBV28
size: -
DNA: TGTGCCAGCAGTCTACCGGGAGCTAACACTGAAGCTTTCTTT
CDR3: CASSLPGANTEAFF

J: TRBJ2-3
D: -
V: TRBV10-3
size: -
DNA: TGTGCCATCCGACAGCAGAGCACAGATACGCAGTATTTT
CDR3: CAIRQQSTDTQYF

J: TRBJ2-2
D: TRBD1
V: TRBV6-5
size: once
DNA: TGTGCCAGCAGGGGACAGGTCAACACCGGGGAGCTGTTTTTT
CDR3: CASRGQVNTGELFF

J: TRBJ1-1
D: -
V: TRBV5-1
size: -
DNA: TGCGCCAGCAGCCCCCTCGGCGGCATGAACACTGAAGCTTTCTTT
CDR3: CASSPLGGMNTEAFF

J: TRBJ2-5
D: -
V: TRBV5-1
size: -
DNA: TGCGCCAGCAGCTTAGGTCTAGCGACAACCCAAGAGACCCAGTACTTC
CDR3: CASSLGLATTQETQYF

J: TRBJ2-7
D: -
V: TRBV7-6
size: -
DNA: TGTGCCAGCAGCCGTAATCAGGCGCTCGAGCAGTACTTC
CDR3: CASSRNQALEQYF

J: TRBJ2-3
D: TRBD1
V: TRBV6-1
size: -
DNA: TGTGCCAGCAGTGTTGGACAGGGCATCACAGATACGCAGTATTTT
CDR3: CASSVGQGITDTQYF

J: TRBJ2-4
D: -
V: TRBV11-2
size: -
DNA: TGTGCCAGCAGCTCCTTAATTTTAGCCAAAAACATTCAGTACTTC
CDR3: CASSSLILAKNIQYF

J: TRBJ2-7
D: -
V: TRBV28
size: -
DNA: TGTGCCAGCAGTTTATATTGGGGGGACGGGTACGAGCAGTACTTC
CDR3: CASSLYWGDGYEQYF

J: TRBJ1-2
D: TRBD1
V: TRBV30
size: -
DNA: TGTGCCTGGAGTAAACGGGACAGGGGGCATGGCTACACCTTC
CDR3: CAWSKRDRGHGYTF

J: TRBJ2-5
D: -
V: TRBV9
size: -
DNA: TGTGCCAGCAGCGTTATAGGCGGGGAGACCCAGTACTTC
CDR3: CASSVIGGETQYF

J: TRBJ1-3
D: -
V: TRBV6-1
size: -
DNA: TGTGCCAGCAGTGAAATCAGGGGAAACACCATATATTTT
CDR3: CASSEIRGNTIYF

J: TRBJ1-5
D: TRBD1
V: TRBV7-2
size: -
DNA: TGTGCCAGCAGCTTAGAGGGACAGGGGGCGCACGGTAGAATTTTT
CDR3: CASSLEGQGAHGRIF

J: TRBJ2-2
D: -
V: TRBV7-6
size: -
DNA: TGTGCCAGCAGCCCTGGGTCCGTCAGGGGGGAGCTGTTTTTT
CDR3: CASSPGSVRGELFF

J: TRBJ2-2
D: -
V: TRBV7-6
size: -
DNA: TGTGCCAGCACTCCAGGGCCCAGGAGCACCGGGGAGCTGTTTTTT
CDR3: CASTPGPRSTGELFF

J: TRBJ2-2
D: TRBD2
V: TRBV4-3
size: few
DNA: TGCGCCAGCAGCCAAGAAGACGGGGGGGCCGGGGAGCTGTTTTTT
CDR3: CASSQEDGGAGELFF

J: TRBJ2-5
D: -
V: TRBV9
size: -
DNA: TGTGCCAGCAGCGTAGATCTGTTTCGGGAGACCCAGTACTTC
CDR3: CASSVDLFRETQYF

J: TRBJ2-7
D: TRBD1
V: TRBV7-9
size: -
DNA: TGTGCCAGCAGCCTCCAGGGGGCGAGGGACGAGCAGTACTTC
CDR3: CASSLQGARDEQYF